This T cell receptor beta chain comes out of a study of PD-L1 blockade in urothelial cancer. Study summary: Patients initiated atezolizumab in about 2014 at 1,200 mg intravenously every 3 weeks. The study recovered a median of approximately 150,000 T cells per blood sample.

The sample's time point: pretreatment peripheral blood. The method was immunoSEQ multiplex PCR; TCRdb's version includes in-frame clones alone and lacks a portion of them. Here the sample spans approximately 52,000 clones, over 75% being singletons. The CDR3 loop spans 16 amino acids. The junction had 11 bases not matched to a gene; V was cut back by 4 bases and J by 7 bases. In germline, CDR1 is LGHNA, CDR2 YNFKEQ. The sequence derives from a man aged 65 to 85 with urothelial cancer. The source was PBMCs, collected around atezolizumab (anti-PD-L1) treatment. This sequence joins TRBV4-2 and TRBJ2-1, with 9 nucleotides matching TRBD2. The chain's CDR3 is CASSPRTSEATNEQFF. The DNA of the CDR3 is TGTGCCAGCAGCCCGCGGACTAGCGAGGCCACAAATGAGCAGTTCTTC.